A selection of T cell receptor beta chains follows, all from one sample in a study of monozygotic twins with inflammatory bowel disease. TCRdb re-called the 5' RACE reads and catalogs CDR3 proteins one per entry, DNA excluded. The sample has 150,000 to 200,000 distinct CDR3 sequences. Sequenced: blood. The receptors were gathered from a human donor with ulcerative colitis or Crohn's disease, or a healthy co-twin of an affected twin (not recorded which). Both conserved end residues are part of each CDR3. The order of the fields is V gene, J gene, CDR3 protein.

V: TRBV6-2/TRBV6-3; J: TRBJ1-5; CDR3: CASSYRGRNQPQHF
V: TRBV29-1; J: TRBJ2-5; CDR3: CSVVARQETQYF
V: TRBV24-1; J: TRBJ2-1; CDR3: CATGGQGSYNEQFF
V: TRBV5-1; J: TRBJ2-1; CDR3: CASSVGARYNEQFF
V: TRBV10-3; J: TRBJ2-7; CDR3: CAIRGGGAYEQYF
V: TRBV4-2; J: TRBJ1-5; CDR3: CASSQSQGHKYSNQPQHF
V: TRBV5-1; J: TRBJ1-6; CDR3: CASSARTGANSPLHF
V: TRBV6-2/TRBV6-3; J: TRBJ1-1; CDR3: CASSYLGGDTEAFF
V: TRBV6-4; J: TRBJ2-6; CDR3: CASSERGTGANVLTF
V: TRBV5-1; J: TRBJ2-7; CDR3: CASSFGGAGSYEQYF
V: TRBV5-1; J: TRBJ1-5; CDR3: CASSLDPDQPQHF
V: TRBV7-9; J: TRBJ2-3; CDR3: CASSYPGQGAVDTQYF
V: TRBV7-9; J: TRBJ1-2; CDR3: CASSSQGVQLANYGYTF
V: TRBV2; J: TRBJ1-5; CDR3: CASKGGVQGNQPQHF
V: TRBV29-1; J: TRBJ2-7; CDR3: CSVLLWVKARTYEQYF
V: TRBV20-1; J: TRBJ2-1; CDR3: CSARQRGGPDEQFF
V: TRBV19; J: TRBJ2-4; CDR3: CASSIQGQGLNIQYF